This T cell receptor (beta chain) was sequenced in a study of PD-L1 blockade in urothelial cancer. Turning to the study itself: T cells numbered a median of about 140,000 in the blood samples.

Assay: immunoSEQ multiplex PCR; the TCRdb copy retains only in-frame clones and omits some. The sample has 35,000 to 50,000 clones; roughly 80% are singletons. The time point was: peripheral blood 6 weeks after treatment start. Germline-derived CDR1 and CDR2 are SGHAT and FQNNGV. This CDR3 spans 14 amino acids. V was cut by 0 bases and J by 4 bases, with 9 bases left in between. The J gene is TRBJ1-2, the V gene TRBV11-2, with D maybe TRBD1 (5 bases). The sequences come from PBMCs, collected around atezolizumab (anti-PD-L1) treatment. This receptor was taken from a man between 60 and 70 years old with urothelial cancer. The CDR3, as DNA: TGTGCCAGCAGCTTAGAGGACACCGTCTATGGCTACACCTTC. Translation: CASSLEDTVYGYTF.